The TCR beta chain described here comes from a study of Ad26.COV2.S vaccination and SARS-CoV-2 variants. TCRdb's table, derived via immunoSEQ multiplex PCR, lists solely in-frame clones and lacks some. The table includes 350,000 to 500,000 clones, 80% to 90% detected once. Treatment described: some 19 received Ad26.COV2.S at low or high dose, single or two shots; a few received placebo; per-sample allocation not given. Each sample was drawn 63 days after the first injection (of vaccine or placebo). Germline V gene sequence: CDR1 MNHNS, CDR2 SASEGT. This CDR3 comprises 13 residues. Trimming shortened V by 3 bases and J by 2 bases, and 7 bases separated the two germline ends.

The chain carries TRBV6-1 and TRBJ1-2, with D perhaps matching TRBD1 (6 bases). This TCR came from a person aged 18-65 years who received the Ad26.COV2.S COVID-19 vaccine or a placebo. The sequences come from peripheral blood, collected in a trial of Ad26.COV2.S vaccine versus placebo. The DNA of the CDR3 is TGTGCCAGCAGTGATGACAGGAACTATGGCTACACCTTC. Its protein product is CASSDDRNYGYTF.